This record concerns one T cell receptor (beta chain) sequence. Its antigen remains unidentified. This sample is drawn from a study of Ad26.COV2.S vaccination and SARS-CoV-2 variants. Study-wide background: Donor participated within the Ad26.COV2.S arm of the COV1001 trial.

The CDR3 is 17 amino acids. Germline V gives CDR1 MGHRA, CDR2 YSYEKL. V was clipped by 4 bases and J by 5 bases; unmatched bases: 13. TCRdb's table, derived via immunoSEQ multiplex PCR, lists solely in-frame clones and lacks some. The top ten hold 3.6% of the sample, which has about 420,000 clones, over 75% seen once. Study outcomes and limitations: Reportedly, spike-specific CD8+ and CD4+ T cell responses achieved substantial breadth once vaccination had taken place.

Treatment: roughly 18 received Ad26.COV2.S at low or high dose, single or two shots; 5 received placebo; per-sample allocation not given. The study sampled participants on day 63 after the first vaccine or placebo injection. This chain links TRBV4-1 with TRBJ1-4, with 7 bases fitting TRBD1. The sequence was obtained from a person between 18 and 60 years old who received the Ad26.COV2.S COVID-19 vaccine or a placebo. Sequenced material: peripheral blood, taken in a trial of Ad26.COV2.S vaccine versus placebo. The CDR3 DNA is TGCGCCAGCAGCCCCTCCCCTCGGGTCAGGGGGAATGAAAAACTGTTTTTT. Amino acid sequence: CASSPSPRVRGNEKLFF.